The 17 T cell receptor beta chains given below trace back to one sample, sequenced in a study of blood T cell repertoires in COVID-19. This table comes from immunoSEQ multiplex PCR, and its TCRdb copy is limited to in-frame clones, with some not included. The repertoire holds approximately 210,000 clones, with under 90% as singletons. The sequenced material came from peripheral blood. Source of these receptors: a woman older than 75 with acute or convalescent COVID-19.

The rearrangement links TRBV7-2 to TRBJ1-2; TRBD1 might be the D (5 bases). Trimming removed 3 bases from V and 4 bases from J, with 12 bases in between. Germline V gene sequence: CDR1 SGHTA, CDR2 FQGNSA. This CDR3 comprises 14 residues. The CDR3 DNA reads TGTGCCAGCAGCTTTGGCGGGACCGGCTATGGCTACACCTTC. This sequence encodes CASSFGGTGYGYTF.

CDR3 nucleotides: TGTGCCAGCAGTTTATGGGCAGTAGCGAACACCGGGGAGCTGTTTTTT. Its protein is CASSLWAVANTGELFF. The chain combines TRBV27 with TRBJ2-2; D is unclear. Trimming pared 1 base from V and 0 bases from J, leaving 9 bases between. This CDR3 is 16 amino acids long. CDR1 and CDR2 from the germline V gene are MNHEY and SMNVEV (reference sequence).

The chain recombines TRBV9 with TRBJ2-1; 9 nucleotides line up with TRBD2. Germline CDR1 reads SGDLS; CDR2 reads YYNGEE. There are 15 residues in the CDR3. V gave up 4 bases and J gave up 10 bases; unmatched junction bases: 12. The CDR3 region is CASSLWGGGAFEQFF. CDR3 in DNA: TGTGCCAGCAGCCTATGGGGCGGGGGGGCCTTCGAGCAGTTCTTC.

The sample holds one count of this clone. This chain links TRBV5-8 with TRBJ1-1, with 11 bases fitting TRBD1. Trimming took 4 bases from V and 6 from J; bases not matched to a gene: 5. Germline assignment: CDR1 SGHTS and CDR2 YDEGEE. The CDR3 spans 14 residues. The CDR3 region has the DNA TGTGCCAGCAGCGCCCGGGACAGGGGGTCTGAAGCTTTCTTT. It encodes CASSARDRGSEAFF.

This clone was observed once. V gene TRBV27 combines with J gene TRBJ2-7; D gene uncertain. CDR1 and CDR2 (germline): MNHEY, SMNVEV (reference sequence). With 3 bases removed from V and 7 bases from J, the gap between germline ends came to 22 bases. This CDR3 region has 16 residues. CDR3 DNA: TGTGCCAGCAGTTTGTCCTTTGTGACCGAACTACGGGAGCAGTACTTC. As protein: CASSLSFVTELREQYF.

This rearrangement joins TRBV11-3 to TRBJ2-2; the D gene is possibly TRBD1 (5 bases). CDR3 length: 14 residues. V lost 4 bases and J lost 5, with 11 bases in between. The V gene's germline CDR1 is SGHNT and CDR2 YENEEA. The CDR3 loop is CASSYQGITGELFF. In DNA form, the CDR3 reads TGTGCCAGCAGCTACCAGGGAATTACCGGGGAGCTGTTTTTT.

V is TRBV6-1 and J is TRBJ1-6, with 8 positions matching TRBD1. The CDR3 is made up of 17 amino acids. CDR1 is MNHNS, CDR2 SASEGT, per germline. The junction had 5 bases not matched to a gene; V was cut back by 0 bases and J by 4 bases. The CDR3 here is CASSEAADRAYNSPLHF. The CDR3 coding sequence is TGTGCCAGCAGTGAAGCAGCGGACAGGGCGTATAATTCACCCCTCCACTTT.

The CDR3 reads CASSVGDRTYGYTF. The DNA for the CDR3 is TGTGCCAGCAGCGTCGGGGACAGAACCTATGGCTACACCTTC. V is TRBV9 and J is TRBJ1-2; 7 nucleotides line up with TRBD1. Germline values: CDR1 SGDLS, CDR2 YYNGEE. The ends lost 2 bases at V and 4 bases at J; junction bases unmatched: 5. The CDR3 loop spans 14 amino acids.

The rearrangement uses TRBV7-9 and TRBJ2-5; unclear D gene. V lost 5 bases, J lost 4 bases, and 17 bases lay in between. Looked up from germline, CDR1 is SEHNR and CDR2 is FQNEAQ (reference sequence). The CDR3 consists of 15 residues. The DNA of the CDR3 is TGTGCCAGCAGCCTAATCCTGCAACTAAGAGAGACCCAGTACTTC. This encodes CASSLILQLRETQYF.

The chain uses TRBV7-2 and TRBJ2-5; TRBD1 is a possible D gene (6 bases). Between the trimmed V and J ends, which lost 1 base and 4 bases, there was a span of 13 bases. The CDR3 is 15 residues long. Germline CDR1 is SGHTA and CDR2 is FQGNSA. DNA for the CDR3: TGTGCCAGCAGCTTAGAGGGCAGGGGTCGAGAGACCCAGTACTTC. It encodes CASSLEGRGRETQYF.

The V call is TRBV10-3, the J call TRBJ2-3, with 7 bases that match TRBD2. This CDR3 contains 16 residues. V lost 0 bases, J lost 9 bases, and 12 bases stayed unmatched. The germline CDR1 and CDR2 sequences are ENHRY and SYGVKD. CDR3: CAISESLGLRGETQYF. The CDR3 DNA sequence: TGTGCCATCAGTGAGTCGTTGGGACTCCGGGGGGAAACGCAGTATTTT.

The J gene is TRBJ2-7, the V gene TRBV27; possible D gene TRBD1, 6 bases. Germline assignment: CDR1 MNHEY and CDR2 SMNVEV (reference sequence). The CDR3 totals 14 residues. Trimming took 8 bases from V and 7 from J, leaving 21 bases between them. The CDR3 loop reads CASGGQAILGEQYF. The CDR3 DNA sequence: TGTGCCAGCGGGGGCCAAGCGATACTGGGTGAGCAGTACTTC.

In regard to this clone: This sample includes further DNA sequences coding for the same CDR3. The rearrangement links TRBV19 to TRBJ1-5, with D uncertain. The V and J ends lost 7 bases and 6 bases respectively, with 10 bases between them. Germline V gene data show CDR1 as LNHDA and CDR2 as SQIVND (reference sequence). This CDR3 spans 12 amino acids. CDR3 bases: TGTGCCAGTAATCATAGAGGTCAGCCCCAGCATTTT. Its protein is CASNHRGQPQHF. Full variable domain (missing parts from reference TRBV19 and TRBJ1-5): DGGITQSPKYLFRKEGQNVTLSCEQNLNHDAMYWYRQDPGQGLRLIYYSQIVNDFQKGDIAEGYSVSREKKESFPLTVTSAQKNPTAFYLCASNHRGQPQHFGDGTRLSIL.

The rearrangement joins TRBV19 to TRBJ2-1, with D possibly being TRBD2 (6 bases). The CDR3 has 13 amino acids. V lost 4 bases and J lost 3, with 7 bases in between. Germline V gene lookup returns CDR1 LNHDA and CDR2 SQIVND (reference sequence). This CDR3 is CASSSGVYNEQFF. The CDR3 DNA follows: TGTGCCAGTAGTAGCGGGGTCTACAATGAGCAGTTCTTC.

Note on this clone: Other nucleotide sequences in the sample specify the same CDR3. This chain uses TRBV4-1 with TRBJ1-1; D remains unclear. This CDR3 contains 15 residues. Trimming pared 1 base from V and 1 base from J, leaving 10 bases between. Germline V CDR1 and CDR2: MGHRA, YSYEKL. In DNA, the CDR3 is TGCGCCAGCAGCCAAGCCGCATGGAGGAACACTGAAGCTTTCTTT. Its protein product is CASSQAAWRNTEAFF.

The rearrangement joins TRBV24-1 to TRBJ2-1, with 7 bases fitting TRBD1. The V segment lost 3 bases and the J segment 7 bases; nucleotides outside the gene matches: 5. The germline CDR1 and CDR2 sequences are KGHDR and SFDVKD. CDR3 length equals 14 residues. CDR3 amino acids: CATSDHSQGNEQFF. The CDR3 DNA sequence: TGTGCCACCAGTGATCATTCACAGGGGAATGAGCAGTTCTTC.

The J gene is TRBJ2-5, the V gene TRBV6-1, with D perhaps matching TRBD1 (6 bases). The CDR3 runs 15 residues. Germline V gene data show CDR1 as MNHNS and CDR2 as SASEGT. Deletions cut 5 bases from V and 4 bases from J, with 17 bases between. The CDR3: CASSFRDARGETQYF. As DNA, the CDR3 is TGTGCCAGCAGTTTCCGGGACGCCAGGGGAGAGACCCAGTACTTC.